The 13 T cell receptor beta chains given below trace back to one sample, sequenced in a study of blood T cell repertoires in COVID-19. Profiling relied on immunoSEQ multiplex PCR, and the TCRdb table lists in-frame clones only, not all of them. The table has around 150,000 clones, about 80% seen once. The sequenced material came from peripheral blood. All receptors derive from a woman aged 60-70 years with acute or convalescent COVID-19.

The CDR3 sequence is CASTLGQGSYEQYF. The CDR3 nucleotides read TGTGCCAGCACCCTGGGACAGGGTTCCTACGAGCAGTACTTC. The chain employs TRBV6-5 and TRBJ2-7, with 9 bases fitting TRBD1. CDR1 and CDR2 from the germline V gene are MNHEY and SVGAGI. This CDR3 region has 14 residues. The V and J ends lost 7 bases and 1 base, in that order; junction bases with no gene match: 5.

V gene TRBV24-1 combines with J gene TRBJ2-2; D gene ambiguous. The CDR3 length is 14 residues. V lost 4 bases, J lost 2 bases, and 7 bases lay in between. Germline CDR1 is KGHDR and CDR2 is SFDVKD. DNA for the CDR3: TGTGCCACCAGTGACTCGTCCAACACCGGGGAGCTGTTTTTT. This translates into CATSDSSNTGELFF.

The rearrangement joins TRBV19 to TRBJ1-5, with D perhaps matching TRBD1 (5 bases). The CDR3 covers 11 residues. CDR1 is LNHDA, CDR2 SQIVND, per germline (reference sequence). CDR3 sequence: CAGGGDQPQHF. CDR3 DNA: TGTGCGGGCGGGGGGGATCAGCCCCAGCATTTT.

The CDR3 nucleotides are TGTGCCAGCAGCCACGGGACTAGCGGGTCCTACAATGAGCAGTTCTTC. Protein: CASSHGTSGSYNEQFF. The genes are TRBV14 and TRBJ2-1; 12 nucleotides match TRBD2. With V trimmed by 3 bases and J by 1 base, 1 base remained unmatched. The CDR3 contains 16 residues. CDR1 and CDR2 (germline): SGHDN, FVKESK.

V usage is TRBV11-2 and J usage is TRBJ2-6; D is ambiguous. V lost 4 bases to trimming and J lost 2 bases, with 9 bases between them. Looked up from germline, CDR1 is SGHAT and CDR2 is FQNNGV. CDR3 length: 15 residues. The CDR3 DNA reads as TGTGCCAGCAGCTCCAGAGCGACTGGGGCCAACGTCCTGACTTTC. Translated, it gives CASSSRATGANVLTF.

This sequence joins TRBV9 and TRBJ2-1; 11 bases match TRBD2. V lost 0 bases, J lost 9 bases, and 5 bases stayed unmatched. The CDR3 runs to 15 residues. CDR1 and CDR2 (germline): SGDLS, YYNGEE. The CDR3 sequence: CASSVELAGVGEQFF. The CDR3 DNA reads as TGTGCCAGCAGCGTAGAACTAGCGGGAGTCGGTGAGCAGTTCTTC.

The count of this clone is one. This chain joins TRBV20-1 and TRBJ2-1; no clear D. The length of the CDR3 is 11 residues. CDR1 is DFQATT and CDR2 is SNEGSKA in the germline V gene (reference sequence). V lost 2 bases to trimming and J lost 4 bases, with 3 bases between them. CDR3: CSARLYNEQFF. The CDR3 DNA follows: TGCAGTGCTAGACTTTACAATGAGCAGTTCTTC.

This clone was found once. The chain links TRBV11-3 to TRBJ1-1; D gene unclear. This CDR3 is built from 12 residues. Deletions cut 0 bases from V and 11 bases from J, with 10 bases between. Germline V gene lookup returns CDR1 SGHNT and CDR2 YENEEA. The CDR3 spells CASSLDRASAFF. CDR3 DNA: TGTGCCAGCAGCTTAGATCGAGCCTCGGCTTTCTTT. The complete variable domain, with remaining parts taken from reference TRBV11-3 and TRBJ1-1, reads EAGVVQSPRYKIIEKKQPVAFWCNPISGHNTLYWYLQNLGQGPELLIRYENEEAVDDSQLPKDRFSAERLKGVDSTLKIQPAELGDSAVYLCASSLDRASAFFGQGTRLTVV.

The chain couples TRBV5-5 to TRBJ2-7; no firm D call. The CDR3 is made up of 11 amino acids. Germline CDR1 SGHKS, CDR2 YYEKEE (reference sequence). Trimming took off 5 bases at V and 4 bases at J, with 7 bases between the two ends. Written as DNA, the CDR3 is TGTGCCAGCAGGGAGTCATACGAGCAGTACTTC. Amino acids: CASRESYEQYF.

This sequence joins TRBV29-1 and TRBJ2-3, with TRBD2 identical over 15 bases. This CDR3 spans 15 amino acids. Germline loops: CDR1 SQVTM, CDR2 ANQGSEA. Trimming removed 3 bases from V and 5 bases from J; junction bases left unmatched: 3. The CDR3: CSVDRTSGRGDTQYF. Written as DNA, the CDR3 is TGCAGCGTTGACAGGACTAGCGGGAGGGGAGATACGCAGTATTTT.

The V and J genes are TRBV7-9 and TRBJ1-3; 9 nucleotides agree with TRBD1. The CDR3 extends over 17 amino acids. Per the germline V gene, CDR1 is SEHNR and CDR2 is FQNEAQ (reference sequence). The J segment lost 2 bases and the V segment lost 4 bases, leaving 9 bases of the junction unmatched. CDR3 nucleotides: TGTGCCAGCAGCTCCTGGAGGGGACAGGGAGCTGGAAACACCATATATTTT. It translates to CASSSWRGQGAGNTIYF.

The chain joins TRBV9 to TRBJ2-5; tentative D call: TRBD2 (5 bases). The CDR3 runs to 13 residues. Germline V lookup: CDR1 SGDLS, CDR2 YYNGEE. Trimming shortened V by 4 bases and J by 5 bases, and 12 bases separated the two germline ends. The CDR3: CASSSPRGETQYF. The CDR3 DNA reads as TGTGCCAGCAGCAGCCCCCGAGGGGAGACCCAGTACTTC.

The chain is built from TRBV6-5 and TRBJ1-6, with D unclear. This CDR3 is 12 amino acids long. Germline CDR1 reads MNHEY; CDR2 reads SVGAGI. V was pared by 6 bases and J by 10 bases, with 10 bases between. The CDR3 here is CASSFSRSPLHF. CDR3 DNA: TGTGCCAGCAGCTTTAGTCGGTCACCCCTCCACTTT.